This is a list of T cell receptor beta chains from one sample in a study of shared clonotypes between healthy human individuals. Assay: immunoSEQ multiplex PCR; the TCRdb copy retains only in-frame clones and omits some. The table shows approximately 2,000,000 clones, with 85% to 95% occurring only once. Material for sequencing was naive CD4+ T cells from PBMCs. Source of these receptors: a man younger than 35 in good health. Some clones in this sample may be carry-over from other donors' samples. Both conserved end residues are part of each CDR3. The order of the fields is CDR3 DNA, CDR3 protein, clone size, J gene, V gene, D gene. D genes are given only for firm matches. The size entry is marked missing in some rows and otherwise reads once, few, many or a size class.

TGTGCCAGCAGGGAGTTGTGGTATGGCTACACCTTC | CASRELWYGYTF | . | TRBJ1-2 | TRBV6-1 | .
TGTGCCAGCAGGGGGGACAGGGCTGGTGGCTACACCTTC | CASRGDRAGGYTF | . | TRBJ1-2 | TRBV6-5 | TRBD1
TGTGCCAGCAGTGAATATGGTGGTGTCAGGATGAACACTGAAGCTTTCTTT | CASSEYGGVRMNTEAFF | . | TRBJ1-1 | TRBV25-1 | .
TGTGCCACCAGCAGAGATCCAGGGTACGGGTACGAGCAGTACTTC | CATSRDPGYGYEQYF | . | TRBJ2-7 | TRBV15 | .
TGCGCCAGCAGCTCCTTTACAGGTGAAGCTTTCTTT | CASSSFTGEAFF | . | TRBJ1-1 | TRBV5-1 | .
TGTGCCAGCACCGAACGGGCTAGCGGGTACAATGAGCAGTTCTTC | CASTERASGYNEQFF | . | TRBJ2-1 | TRBV6-5 | TRBD2
TGTGCCAGCAGTAACGGACTAGCGGGAGGGCCGAGGAGAAAGACCCAGTACTTC | CASSNGLAGGPRRKTQYF | once | TRBJ2-5 | TRBV28 | TRBD2
TGTGCCAGCAGTGCCCTGGGCGATTCACCCCTCCACTTT | CASSALGDSPLHF | . | TRBJ1-6 | TRBV2 | .
TGTGCCAGCAGCGTAATTCTATCGGGCGGGGAGCTGTTTTTT | CASSVILSGGELFF | . | TRBJ2-2 | TRBV9 | .
TGTGCCAGCAGCCCACAGGGTCTCTTTGGCGGTGAGCAGTTCTTC | CASSPQGLFGGEQFF | . | TRBJ2-1 | TRBV7-9 | .
TGTGCCAGCAGCCCACTTGGGGGGTACGAGCAGTACTTC | CASSPLGGYEQYF | . | TRBJ2-7 | TRBV7-9 | .
TGTGCCAGCAGCCGCCTAGCGGGAGGCAATGAGCAGTTCTTC | CASSRLAGGNEQFF | . | TRBJ2-1 | TRBV5-8 | TRBD2
TGTGCCAGCAGTCCCAGAACGAACACCGGGGAGCTGTTTTTT | CASSPRTNTGELFF | . | TRBJ2-2 | TRBV25-1 | .
TGTGCCAGCAGCTTAGGATCCCAGGGTACGCAGTATTTT | CASSLGSQGTQYF | . | TRBJ2-3 | TRBV7-2 | .
TGTGCCAGCAGCGGGCGGACAGGGAACAGCTCCTACAATGAGCAGTTCTTC | CASSGRTGNSSYNEQFF | . | TRBJ2-1 | TRBV7-2 | TRBD1
TGCAGTGCTAGGGACTACTACGAGCAGTACTTC | CSARDYYEQYF | . | TRBJ2-7 | TRBV20-1 | .
TGTGCCAGCAGCTTTGGAGGGGAGACCCAGTACTTC | CASSFGGETQYF | . | TRBJ2-5 | TRBV7-9 | .
TGTGCCAGCAGCTTCCACCAGATCTACGAGCAGTACTTC | CASSFHQIYEQYF | . | TRBJ2-7 | TRBV7-2 | .
TGTGCCAGCAGCGGGAGGCGGGGACTTCCCAATCAGCCCCAGCATTTT | CASSGRRGLPNQPQHF | . | TRBJ1-5 | TRBV28 | .
TGTGCCAGCTCGTCAAGACAGGGGATAATGAACACTGAAGCTTTCTTT | CASSSRQGIMNTEAFF | . | TRBJ1-1 | TRBV18 | TRBD1
TGTGCTAGTGGTTTGGGACAGGGGGCGTATGGCTACACCTTC | CASGLGQGAYGYTF | . | TRBJ1-2 | TRBV12-5 | TRBD1
TGTGCCAGCAGCCCCCAGGGGGAAGAAAAACTGTTTTTT | CASSPQGEEKLFF | few | TRBJ1-4 | TRBV7-9 | TRBD1
TGCGCCAGCAGCTTCCGACTACTCGGAGGCGAGCAGTACTTC | CASSFRLLGGEQYF | . | TRBJ2-7 | TRBV5-1 | .
TGCAGCGTCTCCCCCGGAGGGGGTTACGAGCAGTACTTC | CSVSPGGGYEQYF | . | TRBJ2-7 | TRBV29-1 | .
TGTGCCAGCAGCCCTAACAGGGGCGGGAATGAAAAACTGTTTTTT | CASSPNRGGNEKLFF | . | TRBJ1-4 | TRBV7-2 | TRBD1
TGTGCCAGCAGCGTACAGGGGGTTTCGGCCGGGGAGCTGTTTTTT | CASSVQGVSAGELFF | . | TRBJ2-2 | TRBV9 | TRBD1
TGTGCCAGCAGTGAACTACAGTACAATGAGCAGTTCTTC | CASSELQYNEQFF | . | TRBJ2-1 | TRBV2 | .
TGTGCCAGCAGTGGTCGGGGAAGGGCGAACACCATATATTTT | CASSGRGRANTIYF | . | TRBJ1-3 | TRBV2 | .
TGTGCCAGCAGCTATTCACAGGGAAACTATGGCTACACCTTC | CASSYSQGNYGYTF | . | TRBJ1-2 | TRBV7-2 | .
TGCGCCAGCAGCTACCGGGGCTCAAGTACTCCCTCAACTAATGAAAAACTGTTTTTT | CASSYRGSSTPSTNEKLFF | . | TRBJ1-4 | TRBV5-1 | .
TGTGCCAGCAGCCAACGTAGCAATCAGCCCCAGCATTTT | CASSQRSNQPQHF | few | TRBJ1-5 | TRBV6-5 | .
TGTGCCAGCAGCTTAGACACCGGACTAGCGGCTCTGTACAATGAGCAGTTCTTC | CASSLDTGLAALYNEQFF | . | TRBJ2-1 | TRBV11-3 | TRBD2
TGTGCCAGCAGCTTAGTCAGGGAAGAGACCCAGTACTTC | CASSLVREETQYF | . | TRBJ2-5 | TRBV7-2 | .
TGCGCCAGCAGCTTATTGGTTTCAGAGACCCAGTACTTC | CASSLLVSETQYF | . | TRBJ2-5 | TRBV5-1 | .
TGTGCCAGCAGCTTGCCAGGGGGCATCGAGACCCAGTACTTC | CASSLPGGIETQYF | once | TRBJ2-5 | TRBV5-5 | TRBD1
TGTGCCAGCAGTTCTCCGGACGCTCCCGGGGACACTGAAGCTTTCTTT | CASSSPDAPGDTEAFF | . | TRBJ1-1 | TRBV28 | .
TGTGCCAGCAGCTTTGGGGGAGGAAGAATAGATACGCAGTATTTT | CASSFGGGRIDTQYF | . | TRBJ2-3 | TRBV7-9 | .
TGTGCCAGCAGTCTAATCGGGCCTCGGATGGAGCTGTTTTTT | CASSLIGPRMELFF | . | TRBJ2-2 | TRBV28 | .
TGTGCCAGCAGCTTAGCCACCGGGACAGGGATGACCGAGCAGTACTTC | CASSLATGTGMTEQYF | . | TRBJ2-7 | TRBV7-8 | TRBD1
TGTGCCAGCAGCGTCGACGGGAACATTCAGTACTTC | CASSVDGNIQYF | . | TRBJ2-4 | TRBV9 | .
TGTGCCAGAGCGACTGGGAGCGAGCAGTACTTC | CARATGSEQYF | . | TRBJ2-7 | TRBV2 | .
TGCGCCAGCAGCTTTGGTGAGGAAGGCTATGGCTACACCTTC | CASSFGEEGYGYTF | . | TRBJ1-2 | TRBV5-1 | .
TGTGCCAGTAGTATAGAGACAGGGGCGAACACCGGGGAGCTGTTTTTT | CASSIETGANTGELFF | . | TRBJ2-2 | TRBV19 | TRBD1
TGTGCCAGCAGCCGGGGACAGGGGGGCTATGGCTACACCTTC | CASSRGQGGYGYTF | few | TRBJ1-2 | TRBV7-6 | TRBD1
TGCGCCAGCAGCCAAGATCCCCATCAGCCCCAGCATTTT | CASSQDPHQPQHF | . | TRBJ1-5 | TRBV4-1 | .
TGTGCCAGCAGTGGGGCAGATACGCAGTATTTT | CASSGADTQYF | . | TRBJ2-3 | TRBV6-1 | .
TGTGCCAGCAACAACAGGGGGATCTCCTACGAGCAGTACTTC | CASNNRGISYEQYF | once | TRBJ2-7 | TRBV28 | TRBD1
TGTGCCAGCATAGCGGGGGGAGCCAAAAACATTCAGTACTTC | CASIAGGAKNIQYF | . | TRBJ2-4 | TRBV28 | TRBD2
TGTGCCAGCAGCTTAGTGGACAGCCTTCGGGAGCAGTACTTC | CASSLVDSLREQYF | . | TRBJ2-7 | TRBV7-9 | .
TGTGCCAGTAGTATAGATTCTTTCCCGGCTGGGGAGCTGTTTTTT | CASSIDSFPAGELFF | . | TRBJ2-2 | TRBV19 | .
TGTGCCAGCAGCCCCGTAGCGGGAGGGCCAACAGATACGCAGTATTTT | CASSPVAGGPTDTQYF | . | TRBJ2-3 | TRBV5-6 | TRBD2
TGTGCCAGCAGCTCCAGCACAGATACGCAGTATTTT | CASSSSTDTQYF | . | TRBJ2-3 | TRBV11-3 | .
TGCGCCAGCAGCTTGGCCGAGAGGAGCGAGCAGTACTTC | CASSLAERSEQYF | . | TRBJ2-7 | TRBV5-1 | .
TGTGCCAGCAGCTTAGCAGGGGGGCGCGAAAACACCATATATTTT | CASSLAGGRENTIYF | . | TRBJ1-3 | TRBV7-2 | .
TGTGCCACCAAGTATACCGGAGCACAGGATACGCAGTATTTT | CATKYTGAQDTQYF | . | TRBJ2-3 | TRBV6-5 | .
TGTGCCTGGAGACAGGGCGGCTATGGCTACACCTTC | CAWRQGGYGYTF | few | TRBJ1-2 | TRBV30 | .
TGTGCCACAGGCGGAAGGAATCAGCCCCAGCATTTT | CATGGRNQPQHF | . | TRBJ1-5 | TRBV15 | .
TGTGCCACTAGTCTTTCGGGTACCTACAATGAGCAGTTCTTC | CATSLSGTYNEQFF | . | TRBJ2-1 | TRBV6-1 | .
TGCGCCAGCAGCAACTCAGGGACTGGAAACACCATATATTTT | CASSNSGTGNTIYF | . | TRBJ1-3 | TRBV5-1 | .